This T cell receptor (beta chain) stems from a study of T cell changes during pregnancy in multiple sclerosis. J gave up 4 bases and V 1 base, and 11 bases lay outside the gene matches. In germline, CDR1 is MNHNS, CDR2 SASEGT. The CDR3 is made up of 18 amino acids. Repertoires were generated with immunoSEQ multiplex PCR, while TCRdb's copy carries only in-frame clones and drops some. The data contain tens of thousands of clones, 90% of them singletons. The origin of this receptor is a female donor with multiple sclerosis, enrolled in a pregnancy study. J is TRBJ1-2 and V is TRBV6-1, with 11 bases fitting TRBD1. The material was CD4+ T cells from peripheral blood mononuclear cells, obtained in the second trimester of pregnancy. The CDR3 is CASSEGTGGVFQTYGYTF. The DNA for the CDR3 is TGTGCCAGCAGTGAAGGGACAGGGGGCGTTTTCCAAACCTATGGCTACACCTTC.